This TCR beta chain is drawn from a study of response to subunit inactivated influenza vaccine. Notes on the study in general: Authors proposed each seasonal influenza vaccination draws in few new T cells.

Turning to this clonotype: What it binds is not known.

TCRdb called the RT-PCR reads again in MiXCR, with one record for every CDR3 protein. The sample includes roughly 630,000 distinct CDR3 sequences, about 15% of them seen just once. The CDR3 extends over 14 amino acids. V lost 0 bases to trimming and J lost 4 bases, with 7 bases between them. Specimen: PBMCs from blood, collected around 14 days before vaccination. The V gene is TRBV12-3 or TRBV12-4, the J gene TRBJ1-5; D might be TRBD1 (5 bases). The source of this sequence is a man aged 45 to 65 who received an inactivated influenza vaccine. The chain's CDR3 is CASSLAAGNQPQHF. The CDR3 region has the DNA TGTGCCAGCAGTTTAGCCGCAGGGAATCAGCCCCAGCATTTT.